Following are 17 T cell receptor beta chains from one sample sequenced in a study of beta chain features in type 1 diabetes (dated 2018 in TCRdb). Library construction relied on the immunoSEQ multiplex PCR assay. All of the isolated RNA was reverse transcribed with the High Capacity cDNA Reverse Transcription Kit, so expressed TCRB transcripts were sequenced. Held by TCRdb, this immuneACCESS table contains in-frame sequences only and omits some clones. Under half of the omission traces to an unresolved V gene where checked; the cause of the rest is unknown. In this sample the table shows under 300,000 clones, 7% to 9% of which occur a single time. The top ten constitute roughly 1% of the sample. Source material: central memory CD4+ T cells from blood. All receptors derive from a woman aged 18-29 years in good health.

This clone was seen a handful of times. The CDR3 sequence is CASSLASGLQETQYF. DNA of the CDR3: TGTGCCAGCAGCTTAGCGTCGGGGCTACAAGAGACCCAGTACTTC. The chain uses TRBV7-2 and TRBJ2-5; tentatively, D is TRBD1 or TRBD2 (5 bases each). V lost 0 bases, J lost 2 bases, and 10 bases lay in between. Germline V CDR1 and CDR2: SGHTA, FQGNSA. This CDR3 comprises 15 residues.

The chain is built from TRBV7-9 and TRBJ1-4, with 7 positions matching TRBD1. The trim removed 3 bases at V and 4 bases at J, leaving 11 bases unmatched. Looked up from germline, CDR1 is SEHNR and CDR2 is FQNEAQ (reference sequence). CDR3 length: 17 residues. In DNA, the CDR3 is TGTGCCAGCAGCTTTGGAGGAAGGGGGCGCCGTAATGAAAAACTGTTTTTT. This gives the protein CASSFGGRGRRNEKLFF.

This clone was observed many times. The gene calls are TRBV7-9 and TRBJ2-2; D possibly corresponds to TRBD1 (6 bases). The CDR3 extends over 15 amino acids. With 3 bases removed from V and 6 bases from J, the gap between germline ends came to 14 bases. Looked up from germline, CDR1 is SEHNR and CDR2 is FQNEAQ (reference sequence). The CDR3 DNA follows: TGTGCCAGCAGCTTGGCTACAGGGATATCCGGGGAGCTGTTTTTT. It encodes CASSLATGISGELFF.

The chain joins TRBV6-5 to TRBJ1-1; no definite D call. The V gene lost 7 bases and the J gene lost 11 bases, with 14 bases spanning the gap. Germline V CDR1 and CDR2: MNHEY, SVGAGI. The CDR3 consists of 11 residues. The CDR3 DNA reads TGTGCCAGCATCCAACAGAGTCGGGCTTTCTTT. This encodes CASIQQSRAFF.

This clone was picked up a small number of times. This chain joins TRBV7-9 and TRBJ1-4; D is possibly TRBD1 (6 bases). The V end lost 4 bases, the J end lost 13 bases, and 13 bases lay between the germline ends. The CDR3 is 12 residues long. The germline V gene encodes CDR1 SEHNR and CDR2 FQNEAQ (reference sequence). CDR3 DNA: TGTGCCAGCAGCTACGGACAGTCCGGACTGTTTTTT. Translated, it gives CASSYGQSGLFF.

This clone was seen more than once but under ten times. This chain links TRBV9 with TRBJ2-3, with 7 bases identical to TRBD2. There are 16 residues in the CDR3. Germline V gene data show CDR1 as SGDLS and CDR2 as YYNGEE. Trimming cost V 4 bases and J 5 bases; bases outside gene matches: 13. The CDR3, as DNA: TGTGCCAGCAGCCCCACGGGGCGGGAGTATCAAGATACGCAGTATTTT. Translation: CASSPTGREYQDTQYF.

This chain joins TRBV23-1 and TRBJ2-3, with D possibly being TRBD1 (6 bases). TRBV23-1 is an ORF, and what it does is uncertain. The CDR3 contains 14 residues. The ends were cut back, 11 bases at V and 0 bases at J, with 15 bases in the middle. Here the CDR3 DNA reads TGCGCCGGCCCATGGGGGCCTAGCACAGATACGCAGTATTTT. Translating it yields CAGPWGPSTDTQYF.

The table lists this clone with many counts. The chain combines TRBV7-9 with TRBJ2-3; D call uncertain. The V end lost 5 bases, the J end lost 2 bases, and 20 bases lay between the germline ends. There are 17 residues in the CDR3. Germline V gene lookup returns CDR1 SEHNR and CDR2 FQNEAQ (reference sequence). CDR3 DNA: TGTGCCAGCAGCCATCCCGCGACTCCCGGGCCCACAGATACGCAGTATTTT. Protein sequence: CASSHPATPGPTDTQYF.

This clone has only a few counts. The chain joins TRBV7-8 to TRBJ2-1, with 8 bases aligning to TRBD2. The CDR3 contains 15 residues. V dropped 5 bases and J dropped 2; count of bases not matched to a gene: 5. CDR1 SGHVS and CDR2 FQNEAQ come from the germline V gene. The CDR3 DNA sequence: TGTGCCAGCAGCCCAAAGCGGGAGACCTACAATGAGCAGTTCTTC. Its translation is CASSPKRETYNEQFF.

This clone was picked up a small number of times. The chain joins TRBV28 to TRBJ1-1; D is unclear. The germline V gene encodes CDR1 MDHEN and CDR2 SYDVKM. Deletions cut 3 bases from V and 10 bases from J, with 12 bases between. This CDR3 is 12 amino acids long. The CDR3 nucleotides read TGTGCCAGCAGTTTCTTTGAAGATGGAGCTTTCTTT. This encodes CASSFFEDGAFF.

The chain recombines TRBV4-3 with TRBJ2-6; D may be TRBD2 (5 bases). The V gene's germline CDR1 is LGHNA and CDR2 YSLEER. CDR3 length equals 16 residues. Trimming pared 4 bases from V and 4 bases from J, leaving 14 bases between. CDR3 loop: CASSPGVASGANVLTF. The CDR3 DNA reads TGCGCCAGCAGCCCCGGGGTAGCGAGCGGGGCCAACGTCCTGACTTTC.

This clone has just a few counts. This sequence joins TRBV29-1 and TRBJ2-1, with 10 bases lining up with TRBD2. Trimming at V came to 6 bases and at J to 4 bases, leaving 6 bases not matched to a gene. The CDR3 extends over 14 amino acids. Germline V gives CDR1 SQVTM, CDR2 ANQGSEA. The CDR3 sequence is CSVLGLADYNEQFF. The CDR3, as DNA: TGCAGCGTGCTTGGACTAGCGGATTACAATGAGCAGTTCTTC.

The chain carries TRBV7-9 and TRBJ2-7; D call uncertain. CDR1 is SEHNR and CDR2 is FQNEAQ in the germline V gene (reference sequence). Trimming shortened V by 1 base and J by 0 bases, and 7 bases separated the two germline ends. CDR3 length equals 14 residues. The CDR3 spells CASSLVRDSYEQYF. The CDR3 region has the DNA TGTGCCAGCAGCTTAGTCCGAGACTCCTACGAGCAGTACTTC.

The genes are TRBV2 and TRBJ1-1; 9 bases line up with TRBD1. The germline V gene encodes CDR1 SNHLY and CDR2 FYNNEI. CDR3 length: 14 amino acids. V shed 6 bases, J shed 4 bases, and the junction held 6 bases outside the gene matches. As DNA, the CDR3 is TGTGCCAGCAGGGATAGGACAGGGGTCACTGAAGCTTTCTTT. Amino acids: CASRDRTGVTEAFF.

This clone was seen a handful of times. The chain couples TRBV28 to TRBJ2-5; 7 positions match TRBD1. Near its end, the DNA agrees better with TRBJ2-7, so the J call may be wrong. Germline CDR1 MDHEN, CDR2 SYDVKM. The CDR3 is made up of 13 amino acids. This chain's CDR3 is CAGRRQGSYEQYF. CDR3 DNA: TGTGCCGGACGAAGACAGGGTTCCTACGAGCAGTACTTC.

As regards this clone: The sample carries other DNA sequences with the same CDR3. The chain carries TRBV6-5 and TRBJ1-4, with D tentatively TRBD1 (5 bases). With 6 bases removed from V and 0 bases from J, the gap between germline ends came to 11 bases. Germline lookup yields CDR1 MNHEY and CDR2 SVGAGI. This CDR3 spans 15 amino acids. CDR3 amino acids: CASRRGTATNEKLFF. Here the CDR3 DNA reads TGTGCCAGCAGGAGGGGCACAGCAACTAATGAAAAACTGTTTTTT.

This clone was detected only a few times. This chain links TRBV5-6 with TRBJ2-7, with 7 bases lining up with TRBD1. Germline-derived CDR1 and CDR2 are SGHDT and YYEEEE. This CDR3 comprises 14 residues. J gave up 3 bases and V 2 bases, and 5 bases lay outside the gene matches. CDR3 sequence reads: CASSLTRGFYEQYV. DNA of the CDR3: TGTGCCAGCAGCTTAACCAGGGGGTTCTACGAGCAGTACGTC.